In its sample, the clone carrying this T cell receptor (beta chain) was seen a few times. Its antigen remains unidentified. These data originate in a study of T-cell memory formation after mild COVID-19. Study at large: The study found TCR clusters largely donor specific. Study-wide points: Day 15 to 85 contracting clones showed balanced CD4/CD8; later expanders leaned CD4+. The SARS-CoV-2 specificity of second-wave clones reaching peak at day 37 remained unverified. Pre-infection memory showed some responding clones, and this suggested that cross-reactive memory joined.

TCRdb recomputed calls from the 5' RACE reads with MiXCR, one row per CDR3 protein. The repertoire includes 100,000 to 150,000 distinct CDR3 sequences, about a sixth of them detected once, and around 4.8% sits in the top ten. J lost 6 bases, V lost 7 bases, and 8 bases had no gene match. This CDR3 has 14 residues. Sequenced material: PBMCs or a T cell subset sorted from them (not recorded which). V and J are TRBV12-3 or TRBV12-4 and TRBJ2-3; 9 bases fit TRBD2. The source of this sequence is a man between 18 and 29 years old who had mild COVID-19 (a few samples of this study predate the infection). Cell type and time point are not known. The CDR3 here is CASTTRAGGDTQYF. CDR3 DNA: TGTGCCAGCACCACAAGGGCGGGAGGGGATACGCAGTATTTT.